Sequencing of this T cell receptor beta chain was carried out in a study of T-cell reconstitution after alpha-beta-depleted transplantation in children listed by TCRdb under 2016. For context, the study as a whole: Using TCR repertoire profiling, the study followed T-cell immune reconstitution in a quantitative way in children after TCRalphabeta/CD19-depleted allogeneic hematopoietic cell transplantation.

Library prep was done by PCR. TCRdb lists the instrument as Illumina HiSeq 2500. To normalize quantification of the TCRbeta repertoire, the TCR libraries were built with molecular barcoding that relied on unique molecular identifiers. TCRdb's own reprocessing of the public reads used fastp at Q25 and MiXCR and kept productive beta chains. Each entry is one CDR3 protein sequence, shown with its most common DNA and genes. The sample table holds 450,000 to 600,000 distinct CDR3 sequences, of which 10% to 13% were seen once. Together, the top ten hold roughly 2% of the sample. Measured from the cysteine to the phenylalanine, the CDR3 is 17 residues long. Only the CDR3 DNA stays, 51 bases, in frame from base 1. The V end gives up 1 base and the J end 4 bases, leaving 6 bases in the junction not matched to a gene. From a lookup of the germline V gene (reference sequence), CDR1 and CDR2 are LNHDA and SQIVND.

Sample treatment or condition, as interpreted from the label and publication: allogeneic hematopoietic cell transplantation with graft depleted of TCRalphabeta T cells and CD19 B cells. TCRalphabeta/CD19-depleted allogeneic hematopoietic cell grafts were given to the transplant recipients, all of whom were children. This clonotype was recorded a few times. Its cognate antigen has yet to be identified. The record has no base qualities; no much larger clone is one base away. Overall results and qualifications from the work: Over subsequent months, a decline in hyperexpanded clone frequencies was noted, and after one year, T-cell counts and TCRbeta diversity were mostly ascribed to newly produced T cells. In some patients, the high TCRbeta diversity seen at day 60 was put down to recipient T cells and intrathymic progenitors that had survived conditioning. Apparently early alphabetaT-cell count recovery about two months after transplant reportedly relied on only several hundred rapidly expanded clones derived from non-depleted graft cells.

The chain couples TRBV19 to TRBJ2-3, with TRBD2 identical over 12 junction bases. The sequence derives from a child aged 2-9 years with inherited bone marrow failure, due to receive a stem cell transplant. Sequencing was performed on PBMCs, taken before TCRalphabeta/CD19-depleted stem cell transplant. The nucleotides read TGTGCCAGTAGTATAGGGGACCTAGCGGGAGGGCCAGATACGCAGTATTTT. This codes for CASSIGDLAGGPDTQYF.